Listed below are T cell receptor beta chains from one sample, sequenced in a study of blood T cell repertoires in COVID-19. The method was immunoSEQ multiplex PCR; TCRdb's version includes in-frame clones alone and lacks a portion of them. This sample has roughly 240,000 clones, with approximately 86% found just once. Source material: PBMCs or T cells enriched from blood (not recorded which). The receptors derive from a woman in her 30s with acute COVID-19. The CDR3 runs from the conserved cysteine through the conserved F or W. A D gene is named only where the DNA matches it firmly. The size entry is marked missing in some rows and otherwise reads once, few, many or a size class.

TRBV5-6,TRBD1,TRBJ1-2,-,TGTGCCAGCAGCTCCGGGGACAGGAACTATGGCTACACCTTC,CASSSGDRNYGYTF
TRBV7-2,-,TRBJ1-2,-,TGTGCCAGCAGCTTGTCCCACGAGGACTATGGCTACACCTTC,CASSLSHEDYGYTF
TRBV5-1,TRBD1,TRBJ1-2,-,TGCGCCAGCAGCTTTTCGGGACAGGGGGACTATGGCTACACCTTC,CASSFSGQGDYGYTF
TRBV18,-,TRBJ2-2,-,TGTGCCAGCTCACCCTACGTAGCCGCGAACACCGGGGAGCTGTTTTTT,CASSPYVAANTGELFF
TRBV27,TRBD2,TRBJ2-1,-,TGTGCCAGCAGTTTTGGCGGGGGGGAGTTCTTC,CASSFGGGEFF
TRBV29-1,TRBD2,TRBJ2-7,-,TGCAGCGTTGTCACAGCGGGAGGATCCATTAGCTACGAGCAGTACTTC,CSVVTAGGSISYEQYF
TRBV18,TRBD1,TRBJ1-2,-,TGTGCCAGCTCACCCCCGACAGGGGGCTTGAGGATTGATGGCTACACCTTC,CASSPPTGGLRIDGYTF
TRBV18,TRBD1,TRBJ1-5,-,TGTGCCAGCTCAACCGGGACAGGGGTGGGGCAGCCCCAGCATTTT,CASSTGTGVGQPQHF
TRBV4-1,TRBD1,TRBJ1-3,-,TGCGCCAGCAGCCTCCGTCCAGGGGGTAGTGGAAACACCATATATTTT,CASSLRPGGSGNTIYF
TRBV2,TRBD1,TRBJ1-4,-,TGTGCCAGCAGTGAGGGGACAGGGAATGAAAAACTGTTTTTT,CASSEGTGNEKLFF
TRBV5-4,TRBD1,TRBJ1-1,-,TGTGCCAGCAGCCCAGCGGACAGGAGGAACACTGAAGCTTTCTTT,CASSPADRRNTEAFF
TRBV7-9,-,TRBJ1-1,few,TGTGCCAGCAGCCCAACCCGCTCGACGAGAGGGTCTGAAGCTTTCTTT,CASSPTRSTRGSEAFF
TRBV29-1,-,TRBJ2-1,-,TGCAGCGCCGCAGGACAGACTGAGCAGTTCTTC,CSAAGQTEQFF
TRBV18,-,TRBJ1-3,once,TGTGCCAGCTCACCAACAGTCTCTGGAAACACCATATATTTT,CASSPTVSGNTIYF
TRBV11-3,-,TRBJ2-1,-,TGTGCCAGCAGCGCGACAGCTTCCTACTACAATGAGCAGTTCTTC,CASSATASYYNEQFF
TRBV10-3,-,TRBJ1-4,-,TGTGCCATCAGTGCTGGGAGGGAGCTTGAAAAACTGTTTTTT,CAISAGRELEKLFF
TRBV5-4,TRBD1,TRBJ1-1,-,TGTGCCAGCAGTATACAGGGGCCTGAAGCTTTCTTT,CASSIQGPEAFF
TRBV7-2,TRBD2,TRBJ2-7,-,TGTGCCAGCAGCTCGTCGGGGGGGAGCTCCTACGAGCAGTACTTC,CASSSSGGSSYEQYF
TRBV3-1/TRBV3-2,-,TRBJ2-3,once,TGTGCCAGCAGCCGAACCCTCGCGGGGAGCACAGATACGCAGTATTTT,CASSRTLAGSTDTQYF
TRBV6-5,TRBD2,TRBJ2-3,-,TGTGCCAGCAGACTCGGGACTAGCGGGGGTACGCAGTATTTT,CASRLGTSGGTQYF
TRBV2,TRBD1,TRBJ2-6,-,TGTGCCACCCCGGGACAGGGCCACTCTGGGGCCAACGTCCTGACTTTC,CATPGQGHSGANVLTF
TRBV5-5,TRBD1,TRBJ1-6,-,TGTGCCAGCAGCACCCGGACAGGGGACGATGTTTCACCCCTCCACTTT,CASSTRTGDDVSPLHF
TRBV4-1,-,TRBJ1-4,-,TGCGCCAGCAGTCGAAGCCGGTTGTCAACTAATGAAAAACTGTTTTTT,CASSRSRLSTNEKLFF
TRBV19,-,TRBJ1-5,-,TGTGCCAGTAGTACGACAGGGCCCCAGCATTTT,CASSTTGPQHF
TRBV13,TRBD1,TRBJ2-7,-,TGTGCCAGCAGCTCAGAAGCCAACAGGGGCGGAAACGAGCAGTACTTC,CASSSEANRGGNEQYF
TRBV7-9,-,TRBJ2-7,-,TGTGCCAGCAGCTTAAAACAGGCGGGAAGCGAGCAGTACTTC,CASSLKQAGSEQYF
TRBV12-5,TRBD1,TRBJ2-2,once,TGTGCTAGTGGTTTGGTCGGGACAGGGCAACCCGGGGAGCTGTTTTTT,CASGLVGTGQPGELFF
TRBV2,TRBD1,TRBJ1-5,-,TGTGCCAGCTCCAGGACAGGGAGCAATCAGCCCCAGCATTTT,CASSRTGSNQPQHF
TRBV5-4,-,TRBJ1-5,few,TGTGCCAGCAGCTTGGAGGGGAGGCAGCCCCAGCATTTT,CASSLEGRQPQHF
TRBV7-2,TRBD2,TRBJ2-2,once,TGTGCCAGCAGCCCGCGGACTAGCGGGGGGGCCGGGGAGCTGTTTTTT,CASSPRTSGGAGELFF
TRBV7-8,-,TRBJ2-5,-,TGTGCCAGCAGCCCGACAGGAGTCAAAGAGACCCAGTACTTC,CASSPTGVKETQYF
TRBV4-1,TRBD1,TRBJ1-2,-,TGCGCCAGCAGCCAAGATTGGGAAGGGGGCGCGAAGGGCTACACCTTC,CASSQDWEGGAKGYTF
TRBV5-1,-,TRBJ2-3,once,TGCGCCAGCAGCTTTAGGAGTTCTAGCACAGATACGCAGTATTTT,CASSFRSSSTDTQYF
TRBV3-1/TRBV3-2,TRBD1,TRBJ1-5,-,TGTGCCAGCAGCCAAGAGGGGACAGGGGAGGGTCAGCCCCAGCATTTT,CASSQEGTGEGQPQHF
TRBV27,-,TRBJ1-2,-,TGTGCCAGCAGTGACCTACAGGGATCGCCGGGGGGCTACACCTTC,CASSDLQGSPGGYTF
TRBV6-5,-,TRBJ1-1,-,TGTGCCAGCAGTTACTTGTCGGGAAACACTGAAGCTTTCTTT,CASSYLSGNTEAFF
TRBV4-3,-,TRBJ1-2,-,TGCGCCAGCAGCCAAGATCAGCAGGGGATGGCTGGCTACACCTTC,CASSQDQQGMAGYTF